A single sample is the source of the 17 T cell receptor beta chains below, sequenced in a study of blood T cell repertoires in COVID-19. Only in-frame clones appear in the TCRdb table, and some are missing; sequencing was by immunoSEQ multiplex PCR. The table lists roughly 430,000 clones, around 90% of them singletons, with 2% to 2.5% in the top ten. Sequenced sample: PBMCs or T cells enriched from blood (not recorded which). The source is a middle-aged woman with acute COVID-19.

This clone was recorded once. The rearrangement uses TRBV18 and TRBJ2-7, with TRBD2 matching 8 bases. CDR3 size: 15 residues. V dropped 5 bases and J dropped 2; count of bases not matched to a gene: 8. Looked up from germline, CDR1 is KGHSH and CDR2 is LQKENI. This CDR3 reads CASSSDGGAAYEQYF. CDR3 DNA: TGTGCCAGCTCATCGGACGGGGGGGCCGCCTACGAGCAGTACTTC.

This clone has a handful of counts. The gene calls are TRBV6-5 and TRBJ1-2; TRBD1 might be the D (5 bases). CDR1 is MNHEY, CDR2 SVGAGI, per germline. Trimming removed 5 bases from V and 0 bases from J, with 10 bases in between. This CDR3 contains 14 residues. CDR3 DNA: TGTGCCAGCAGTCCAGGGCATACTAACTATGGCTACACCTTC. It encodes CASSPGHTNYGYTF.

The sample holds one count of this clone. The rearrangement links TRBV6-1 to TRBJ1-1; D is perhaps TRBD1 (5 bases). Germline assignment: CDR1 MNHNS and CDR2 SASEGT. Trimming removed 2 bases from V and 5 bases from J, with 12 bases in between. The CDR3 runs 14 residues. The CDR3 nucleotides are TGTGCCAGCAGTGAAAGGGGTATGCGGACTGAAGCTTTCTTT. It codes for CASSERGMRTEAFF.

The chain uses TRBV24-1 and TRBJ2-5, with D possibly being TRBD2 (5 bases). CDR1 KGHDR and CDR2 SFDVKD come from the germline V gene. CDR3 length: 17 residues. With 7 bases removed from V and 2 bases from J, the gap between germline ends came to 22 bases. The CDR3 loop is CATRALGHSSRQETQYF. The CDR3, as DNA: TGTGCCACCAGAGCACTAGGCCACTCTAGTCGTCAAGAGACCCAGTACTTC.

The chain joins TRBV5-6 to TRBJ2-3; 7 positions agree with TRBD1. The germline V gene has CDR1 SGHDT and CDR2 YYEEEE. Trimming cost V 7 bases and J 0 bases; bases outside gene matches: 8. This CDR3 comprises 15 residues. CDR3 in DNA: TGTGCCAGCGGGCGGACAGGCCTTAGCACAGATACGCAGTATTTT. Protein product: CASGRTGLSTDTQYF.

A single count supports this clone. J is TRBJ1-6 and V is TRBV3-1 (or the pseudogene TRBV3-2); D not certain. Germline lookup yields CDR1 LGHDT and CDR2 YNNKEL (reference sequence). This CDR3 contains 14 residues. V dropped 1 base and J dropped 7 bases, with 8 bases sitting between them. The chain's CDR3 is CASSQVPQNSPLHF. The CDR3 DNA reads as TGTGCCAGCAGCCAAGTTCCCCAAAATTCACCCCTCCACTTT.

V gene TRBV10-2 combines with J gene TRBJ2-7; TRBD1 aligns across 12 bases. This CDR3 is 19 amino acids long. Germline V gene data show CDR1 as WSHSY and CDR2 as SAAADI. V gave up 9 bases and J gave up 2 bases; unmatched junction bases: 20. The CDR3 sequence is CASAPTSTSGQGAPYEQYF. CDR3 DNA sequence: TGCGCCAGTGCTCCGACCTCGACCTCGGGACAGGGGGCCCCCTACGAGCAGTACTTC.

The chain has TRBV13 and TRBJ2-5, with D maybe TRBD2 (6 bases). Trimming took off 5 bases at V and 5 bases at J, with 15 bases between the two ends. This CDR3 region has 14 residues. Germline assignment: CDR1 PRHDT and CDR2 FYEKMQ (reference sequence). The CDR3: CASSPRLAGETQYF. The CDR3 DNA follows: TGTGCCAGCAGCCCCCGTTTGGCGGGGGAGACCCAGTACTTC.

This chain connects TRBV7-8 to TRBJ2-6; D is ambiguous. The germline V gene encodes CDR1 SGHVS and CDR2 FQNEAQ. V dropped 5 bases and J dropped 0 bases, with 8 bases sitting between them. CDR3 length equals 15 residues. This CDR3 reads CASSESYSGANVLTF. The CDR3 region has the DNA TGTGCCAGCAGCGAAAGCTACTCTGGGGCCAACGTCCTGACTTTC.

The V and J genes are TRBV5-1 and TRBJ2-5; 9 bases map to TRBD1. Germline assignment: CDR1 SGHRS and CDR2 YFSETQ. The V and J ends lost 3 bases and 2 bases, in that order; junction bases with no gene match: 8. The CDR3 consists of 16 residues. The CDR3 region is CASSSAGTGIQETQYF. CDR3 DNA sequence: TGCGCCAGCAGCTCCGCCGGGACAGGGATACAAGAGACCCAGTACTTC.

V usage is TRBV29-1 and J usage is TRBJ2-1; D might be TRBD1 (5 bases). There are 12 residues in the CDR3. Germline assignment: CDR1 SQVTM and CDR2 ANQGSEA. This CDR3 reads CRTSGFNNEQFF. DNA for the CDR3: TGCAGGACCTCAGGGTTTAACAATGAGCAGTTCTTC.

The gene calls are TRBV18 and TRBJ1-2; the match to TRBD1 covers 10 bases. The CDR3 covers 16 residues. Germline CDR1 is KGHSH and CDR2 is LQKENI. J lost 3 bases, V lost 4 bases, and 8 bases had no gene match. The CDR3 DNA follows: TGTGCCAGCTCACTAGACAGGGGGCGGAATGACTATGGCTACACCTTC. This sequence encodes CASSLDRGRNDYGYTF.

The J gene is TRBJ1-1, the V gene TRBV5-1, with TRBD1 as a possible D gene (6 bases). This CDR3 contains 16 residues. Per the germline V gene, CDR1 is SGHRS and CDR2 is YFSETQ. Between the trimmed V and J ends, which lost 0 bases and 3 bases, there was a span of 15 bases. CDR3 in DNA: TGCGCCAGCAGCTTGGTCGTCGGGGGGCCCCACACTGAAGCTTTCTTT. Residues: CASSLVVGGPHTEAFF.

This clone came up once. Other DNA variants within this sample encode the same CDR3. The chain carries TRBV6-1 and TRBJ1-1; D remains ambiguous. CDR3 length equals 14 residues. The ends were cut back, 1 base at V and 0 bases at J, with 6 bases in the middle. Germline V gives CDR1 MNHNS, CDR2 SASEGT. The CDR3 sequence is CASSEVPVNTEAFF. In DNA form, the CDR3 reads TGTGCCAGCAGTGAAGTACCGGTGAACACTGAAGCTTTCTTT.

The chain carries TRBV7-9 and TRBJ1-4; 7 bases agree with TRBD1. The trim removed 1 base at V and 8 bases at J, leaving 7 bases unmatched. This CDR3 spans 15 amino acids. Germline V gene sequence: CDR1 SEHNR, CDR2 FQNEAQ (reference sequence). The CDR3 sequence is CASSLGQGVGEKLFF. The DNA for the CDR3 is TGTGCCAGCAGCTTAGGACAGGGCGTTGGGGAAAAACTGTTTTTT.

This sequence joins TRBV27 and TRBJ1-1; D is possibly TRBD1 (5 bases). Germline loops: CDR1 MNHEY, CDR2 SMNVEV (reference sequence). Trimming removed 4 bases at V and 4 bases at J, with 7 bases between. The CDR3 contains 12 residues. CDR3 DNA sequence: TGTGCCAGCAGTTCCGGGGGCACTGAAGCTTTCTTT. Residues: CASSSGGTEAFF.

The gene calls are TRBV5-1 and TRBJ2-7; 9 bases map to TRBD2. Germline CDR1 reads SGHRS; CDR2 reads YFSETQ. CDR3 length: 16 amino acids. V lost 5 bases, J lost 3 bases, and 12 bases stayed unmatched. Written as DNA, the CDR3 is TGCGCCAGCAGGAATTGGGTTGCTAGCGGGGACTACGAGCAGTACTTC. Its translation: CASRNWVASGDYEQYF.